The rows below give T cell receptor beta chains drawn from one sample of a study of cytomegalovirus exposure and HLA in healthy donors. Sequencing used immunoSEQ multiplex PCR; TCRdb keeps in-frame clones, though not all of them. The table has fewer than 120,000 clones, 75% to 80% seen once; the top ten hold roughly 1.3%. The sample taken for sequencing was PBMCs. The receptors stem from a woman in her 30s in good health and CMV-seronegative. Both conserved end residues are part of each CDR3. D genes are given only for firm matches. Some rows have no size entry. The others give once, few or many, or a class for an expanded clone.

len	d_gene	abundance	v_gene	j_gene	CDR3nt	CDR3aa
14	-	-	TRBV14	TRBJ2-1	TGTGCCAGCAGCTTTCGTAGCGGCGAGGGGAAGCAGTTCTTC	CASSFRSGEGKQFF
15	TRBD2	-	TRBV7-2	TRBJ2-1	TGTGCCAGCAGCCCGCCCGGGACTAGTCCTAATGAGCAGTTCTTC	CASSPPGTSPNEQFF
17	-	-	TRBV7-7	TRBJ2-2	TGTGCTAGCAGCTTAGGGGCCCTCGGCCAGGAATTCGGGGAGCTGTTTTTT	CASSLGALGQEFGELFF
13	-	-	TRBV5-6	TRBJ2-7	TGTGCCAGCAGCTTGGCCGGCAGGGGCGAGCAGTACTTC	CASSLAGRGEQYF
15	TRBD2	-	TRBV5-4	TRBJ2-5	TGTGCCAGCAGCTTGATGACGGGAGGGGAAGAGACCCAGTACTTC	CASSLMTGGEETQYF
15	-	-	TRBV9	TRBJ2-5	TGTGCCAGCAGCGTGCAGGGGCTCAGTCAAGAGACCCAGTACTTC	CASSVQGLSQETQYF
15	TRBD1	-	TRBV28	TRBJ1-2	TGTGCCAGCAGTCCCACCGGGACAGGGACGAATGGCTACACCTTC	CASSPTGTGTNGYTF
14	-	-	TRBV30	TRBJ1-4	TGTGCCTGGAGCGGAAGACAGTCTAATGAAAAACTGTTTTTT	CAWSGRQSNEKLFF
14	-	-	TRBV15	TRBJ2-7	TGTGCCACCAGTGTCCCGGACAACGCCTACGAGCAGTACTTC	CATSVPDNAYEQYF
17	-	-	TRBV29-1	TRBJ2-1	TGCAGCGTTCCCCCCGAGTTAGCCCCCTACTCCTACAATGAGCAGTTCTTC	CSVPPELAPYSYNEQFF
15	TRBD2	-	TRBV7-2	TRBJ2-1	TGTGCCAGCAGCCCTAGCGGGGGGGCCTACTATGAGCAGTTCTTC	CASSPSGGAYYEQFF
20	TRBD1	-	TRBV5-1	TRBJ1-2	TGCGCCAGCAGCTTGGTATTGCGGCCGGTCCGGACAGGGGGAAACTATGGCTACACCTTC	CASSLVLRPVRTGGNYGYTF
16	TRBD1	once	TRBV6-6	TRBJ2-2	TGTGCCAGCAGGGGATCCGGGACAGGGAAACTGCGGGAGCTGTTTTTT	CASRGSGTGKLRELFF
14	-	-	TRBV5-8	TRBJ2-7	TGTGCCAGCAGCTTGGGACTCCGAAACTACGAGCAGTACTTC	CASSLGLRNYEQYF
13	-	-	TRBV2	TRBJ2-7	TGTGCCAGCGTGAGACGGAGCTCCTACGAGCAGTACTTC	CASVRRSSYEQYF
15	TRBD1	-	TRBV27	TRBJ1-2	TGTGCCAGCAGTAACCGACAGGGGCCAGACTATGGCTACACCTTC	CASSNRQGPDYGYTF
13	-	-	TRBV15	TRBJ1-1	TGTGCCACCAGCAGAGATCCGGGTACTGAAGCTTTCTTT	CATSRDPGTEAFF
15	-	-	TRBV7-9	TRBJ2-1	TGTGCCAGCAGCTCCCCAGTGGGAGCTAACAATGAGCAGTTCTTC	CASSSPVGANNEQFF
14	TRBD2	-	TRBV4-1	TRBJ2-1	TGCGCCAGCAGCCAAGATGCGGGGGGCCGATCGCAGTTCTTC	CASSQDAGGRSQFF
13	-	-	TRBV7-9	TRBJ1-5	TGTGCCAGCAGCTTGAGGGAAGCTCAGCCCCAGCATTTT	CASSLREAQPQHF
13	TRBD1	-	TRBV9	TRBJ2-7	TGTGCCAGCAGCGTTCAGGGGGACGGCGAGCAGTACTTC	CASSVQGDGEQYF
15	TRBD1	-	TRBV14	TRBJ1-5	TGTGCCAGCAGCAGTGGGACAGGGGGCAATCAGCCCCAGCATTTT	CASSSGTGGNQPQHF
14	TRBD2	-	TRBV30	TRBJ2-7	TGTGCCTGGAGTAAGGGCGGGGGGTCCTACGAGCAGTACTTC	CAWSKGGGSYEQYF
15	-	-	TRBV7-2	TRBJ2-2	TGTGCCAGCAGCTTTATAACAGCGAACACCGGGGAGCTGTTTTTT	CASSFITANTGELFF
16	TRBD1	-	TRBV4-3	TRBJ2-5	TGCGCCAGCAGCCAAGAAATCCTGACAGGGCAAGAGACCCAGTACTTC	CASSQEILTGQETQYF
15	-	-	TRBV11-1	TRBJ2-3	TGTGCCAGCAGCTTAGGTGGCGGAGGCACAGATACGCAGTATTTT	CASSLGGGGTDTQYF
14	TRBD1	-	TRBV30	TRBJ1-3	TGTGCCTCCCGGACAGGGTCAGGTGGAAACACCATATATTTT	CASRTGSGGNTIYF
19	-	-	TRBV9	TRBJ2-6	TGTGCCAGCAGCGCGCCACTGGGGGACATAAGCTCTGGGGCCAACGTCCTGACTTTC	CASSAPLGDISSGANVLTF
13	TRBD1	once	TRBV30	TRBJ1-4	TGTGCCTGGAAGGACAGGGGAAGGGAAAAACTGTTTTTT	CAWKDRGREKLFF
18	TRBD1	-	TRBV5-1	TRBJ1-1	TGCGCCAGCAGCTTGGTTGGGACAGGGGGCGTGGGCGACACTGAAGCTTTCTTT	CASSLVGTGGVGDTEAFF
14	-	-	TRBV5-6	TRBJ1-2	TGTGCCAGCAGCTTCGTGGAGGGGTTCGAGGGCTACACCTTC	CASSFVEGFEGYTF
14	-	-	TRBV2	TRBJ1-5	TGTGCCAGCACCGAACAGGGCGGGAATCAGCCCCAGCATTTT	CASTEQGGNQPQHF
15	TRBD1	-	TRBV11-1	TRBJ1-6	TGTGCCAGCAGCTCGAACGACAGGGGGTTTTCACCCCTCCACTTT	CASSSNDRGFSPLHF
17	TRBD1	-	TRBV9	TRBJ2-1	TGTGCCAGCAGCGTACAGACTGGGACAGGGTTGTACAATGAGCAGTTCTTC	CASSVQTGTGLYNEQFF
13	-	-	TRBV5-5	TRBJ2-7	TGTGCCAGCAGCTCTCGCAGCGGCTACGAGCAGTACTTC	CASSSRSGYEQYF
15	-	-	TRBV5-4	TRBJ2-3	TGTGCCAGCAGCTTGGCTGGGGCGCGAATAGATACGCAGTATTTT	CASSLAGARIDTQYF
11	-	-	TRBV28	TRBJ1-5	TGTGCGGGGGGGGGCAATCAGCCCCAGCATTTT	CAGGGNQPQHF
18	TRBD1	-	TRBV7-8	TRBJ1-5	TGTGCCAGCAGCTTAGGCATTGTACAGGGGGACGGGGATCAGCCCCAGCATTTT	CASSLGIVQGDGDQPQHF
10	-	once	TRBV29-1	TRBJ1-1	TGCAGCGTTGCTCTCACTGAAGCTTTCTTT	CSVALTEAFF
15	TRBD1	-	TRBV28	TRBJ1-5	TGTGCCAGCAGGACGACAGGGGGCGCGTATCAGCCCCAGCATTTT	CASRTTGGAYQPQHF
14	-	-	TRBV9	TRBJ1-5	TGTGCCAGCAGCGTAAATCCAGTTGGTCAGCCCCAGCATTTT	CASSVNPVGQPQHF
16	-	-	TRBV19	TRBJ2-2	TGTGCCAGTACCCCTGGAGGTGTACCCTTTGAGGGGGAGCTGTTTTTT	CASTPGGVPFEGELFF
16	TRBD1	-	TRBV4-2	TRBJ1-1	TGTGCCAGCAGCCAAGGAGGGGGCCTTACGCACACTGAAGCTTTCTTT	CASSQGGGLTHTEAFF